The clone carrying this T cell receptor (beta chain) has just one count. CDR3 length equals 15 residues. The germline V gene encodes CDR1 SQVTM and CDR2 ANQGSEA. After removal of 5 bases from V and 3 bases from J, the junction contained 11 bases not matched to a gene. These data are taken from a study of blood T cell repertoires in COVID-19. Study-wide background: From the United States, Italy and Spain came samples of acute and convalescent COVID-19. Sources were T cells, B-cell-depleted T cells, or PBMCs; the material itself was cDNA or gDNA.

Original processing methods: Amplifying reference gene primers gave estimates of nucleated cell counts. Method: immunoSEQ multiplex PCR; TCRdb's copy keeps in-frame clones and lacks some. V, J and clone size are taken as reported in that table, and D and trimming were inferred from the DNA itself. The sample lists approximately 85,000 clones, 85% occurring once. The sequence came from a woman between 70 and 85 years old with active or convalescent COVID-19. The V gene is TRBV29-1, the J gene TRBJ1-1, with 8 bases matching TRBD1. Input material: peripheral blood. The CDR3 loop is CSVTTPQGADTEAFF. The CDR3 DNA sequence: TGCAGCGTTACAACACCCCAGGGGGCTGACACTGAAGCTTTCTTT.